This paragraph reports one TCR beta chain. Antigen: not known. Germline values: CDR1 SGHTA, CDR2 FQGTGA. V was trimmed by 5 bases and J by 6 bases, leaving 14 bases between them. The CDR3 has 14 amino acids. Produced via immunoSEQ multiplex PCR; TCRdb's table is partial and in-frame only. The sample contains about 180,000 clones, around nine tenths of which appear only once. These data come from a study of Ad26.COV2.S vaccination and SARS-CoV-2 variants. General study findings and limits: Placebo recipients showed lower spike-specific TCR breadth than vaccinees. Comparability of non-spike TCR breadth was observed across vaccine and placebo recipients. Responses of T cells in total may have been underestimated by the TCR breadth and depth analyses.

The receptor's source is a human donor who had recovered from COVID-19. V gene TRBV7-3 combines with J gene TRBJ2-1; D perhaps matches TRBD2 (6 bases). This material consisted of peripheral blood, taken after recovery from COVID-19. The CDR3 DNA is TGTGCCAGCAGCCAGCAGGGAGGTCCCAATGAGCAGTTCTTC. This sequence encodes CASSQQGGPNEQFF. Using reference TRBV7-3 and TRBJ2-1 for the parts outside the CDR3, the full variable domain is GAGVSQTPSNKVTEKGKYVELRCDPISGHTALYWYRQSLGQGPEFLIYFQGTGAADDSGLPNDRFFAVRPEGSVSTLKIQRTERGDSAVYLCASSQQGGPNEQFFGPGTRLTVL.